The clone carrying this TCR beta chain was counted only a few times. This sample stems from a study of blood T cell repertoires in COVID-19. In the study overall: There were acute and convalescent COVID-19 samples, and they came from the United States, Italy and Spain. In each case, the material was cDNA or gDNA derived from T cells, B-cell-depleted T cells, or PBMCs.

The authors' processing: Using reference gene primer amplification, nucleated cell counts were estimated. Profiling relied on immunoSEQ multiplex PCR, and the TCRdb table lists in-frame clones only, not all of them. From that table come the V and J calls and clone size; the DNA was used to work out D and trimming. The data show some 150,000 clones, roughly 81% seen once. Unmatched junction bases numbered 8, after V lost 1 base and J lost 6 bases. CDR1 and CDR2 (germline): LNHDA, SQIVND (reference sequence). The length of the CDR3 is 16 residues. The sequence was collected from a man aged 35-49 years who had recovered from COVID-19. The chain employs TRBV19 and TRBJ1-5; TRBD1 aligns across 8 bases. What was sequenced was peripheral blood. CDR3 coding DNA: TGTGCCAGTAGTATAGGAAGGTCAGGGGGCGTTCAGCCCCAGCATTTT. Translated: CASSIGRSGGVQPQHF.